This T cell receptor (beta chain) came from a study of blood T cell repertoires in COVID-19. About the research overall: COVID-19 samples from acute and convalescent phases originated in the United States, Italy and Spain. Nucleic acid was either cDNA or gDNA, and it came from T cells, B-cell-depleted T cells, or PBMCs.

In the authors' methods: Researchers report that nucleated cell counts were estimated from reference gene primer amplification. Measured with immunoSEQ multiplex PCR; TCRdb has only the in-frame clones, and not every one. V, J and clone size were drawn from that table, and D and trimming were deduced from the DNA. The table has 140,000 or so clones, around 80% seen once; the top ten hold 5%. The source is a woman aged 45 to 65 with acute or convalescent COVID-19. The sample was peripheral blood.

DNA for the CDR3: TGTGCCACATACTCATCAAAGGGTGAGGAGGCGGACACTGAAGCTTTCTTT. As protein: CATYSSKGEEADTEAFF. This chain connects TRBV19 to TRBJ1-1, with D hard to call. The CDR3 spans 17 residues. Germline loops: CDR1 LNHDA, CDR2 SQIVND (reference sequence). Trimming cost V 10 bases and J 3 bases, with 27 bases left between them. Full variable domain (outside the CDR3, taken from reference TRBV19 and TRBJ1-1): DGGITQSPKYLFRKEGQNVTLSCEQNLNHDAMYWYRQDPGQGLRLIYYSQIVNDFQKGDIAEGYSVSREKKESFPLTVTSAQKNPTAFYLCATYSSKGEEADTEAFFGQGTRLTVV.